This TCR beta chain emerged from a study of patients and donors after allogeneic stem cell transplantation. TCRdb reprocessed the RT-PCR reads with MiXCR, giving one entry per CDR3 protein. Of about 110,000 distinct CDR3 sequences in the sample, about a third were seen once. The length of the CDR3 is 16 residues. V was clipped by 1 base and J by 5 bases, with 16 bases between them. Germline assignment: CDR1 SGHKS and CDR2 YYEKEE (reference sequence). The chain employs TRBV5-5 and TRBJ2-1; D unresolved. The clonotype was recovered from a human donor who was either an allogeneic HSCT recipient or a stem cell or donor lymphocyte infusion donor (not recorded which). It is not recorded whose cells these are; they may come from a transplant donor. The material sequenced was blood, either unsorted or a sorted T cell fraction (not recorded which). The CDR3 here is CASSLKGIRTDNEQFF. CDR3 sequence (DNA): TGTGCCAGCAGCTTGAAAGGGATCAGGACCGACAATGAGCAGTTCTTC.